This entry describes one T cell receptor (beta chain). These data originate in a study of blood T cell repertoires in COVID-19. This CDR3 is built from 16 residues. CDR1 and CDR2 from the germline V gene are MNHNS and SASEGT. With V trimmed by 1 base and J by 2 bases, 5 bases remained unmatched. Original handling: Counts of nucleated cells, estimated from reference gene primer amplification, were obtained. Assay used: immunoSEQ multiplex PCR; TCRdb lists only in-frame clones, some missing. V and J calls plus clone size are reproduced from that table; the DNA served to infer D and trimming. The sample records 150,000 to 200,000 clones, approximately 80% being singletons. Cohort 3 donors counted as recovered after two negative PCRs, clearance, or resolved symptoms.

The rearrangement joins TRBV6-1 to TRBJ2-5, with 9 bases that match TRBD2. What was sequenced was PBMCs or T cells enriched from blood (not recorded which). This TCR was sampled from a woman in her sixties or seventies who had recovered from COVID-19. In DNA form, the CDR3 reads TGTGCCAGCAGTGAAGGGTTGACTAGCGGACAAGAGACCCAGTACTTC. Translating it yields CASSEGLTSGQETQYF.